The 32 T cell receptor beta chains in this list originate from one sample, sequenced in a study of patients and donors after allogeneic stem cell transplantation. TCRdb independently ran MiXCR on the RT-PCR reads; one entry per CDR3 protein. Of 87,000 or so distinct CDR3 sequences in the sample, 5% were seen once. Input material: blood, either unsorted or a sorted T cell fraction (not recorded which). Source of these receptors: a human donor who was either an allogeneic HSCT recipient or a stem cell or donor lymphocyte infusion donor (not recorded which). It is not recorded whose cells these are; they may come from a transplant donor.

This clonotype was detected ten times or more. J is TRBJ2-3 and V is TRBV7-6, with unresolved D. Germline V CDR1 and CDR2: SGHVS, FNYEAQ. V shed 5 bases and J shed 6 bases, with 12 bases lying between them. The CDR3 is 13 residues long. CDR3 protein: CASSVSSRDTQYF. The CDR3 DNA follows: TGTGCCAGCAGCGTTAGCAGTAGGGATACGCAGTATTTT.

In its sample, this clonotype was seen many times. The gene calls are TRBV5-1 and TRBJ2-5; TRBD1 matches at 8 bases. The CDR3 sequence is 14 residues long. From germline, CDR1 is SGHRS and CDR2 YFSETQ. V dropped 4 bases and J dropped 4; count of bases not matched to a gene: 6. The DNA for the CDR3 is TGCGCCAGCAGCGTATACAGGGGGTCAGAGACCCAGTACTTC. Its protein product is CASSVYRGSETQYF.

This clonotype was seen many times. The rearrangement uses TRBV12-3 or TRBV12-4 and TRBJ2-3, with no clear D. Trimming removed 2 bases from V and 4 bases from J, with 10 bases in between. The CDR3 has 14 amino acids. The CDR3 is CASSLRLVSDTQYF. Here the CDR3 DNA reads TGTGCCAGCAGTTTACGGCTAGTATCAGATACGCAGTATTTT.

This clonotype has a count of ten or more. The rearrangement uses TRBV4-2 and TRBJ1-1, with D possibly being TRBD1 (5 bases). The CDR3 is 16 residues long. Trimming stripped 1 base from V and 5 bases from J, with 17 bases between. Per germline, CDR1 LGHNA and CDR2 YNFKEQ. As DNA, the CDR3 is TGTGCCAGCAGCCAAGTAATAGTTGGGGGAAAAACTGAAGCTTTCTTT. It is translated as CASSQVIVGGKTEAFF.

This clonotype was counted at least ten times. The CDR3 DNA is TGCAGTGCTGCAGGGTTAGGCGTCTCGCCCTCGACAGATACGCAGTATTTT. This codes for CSAAGLGVSPSTDTQYF. The chain carries TRBV20-1 and TRBJ2-3; a possible D gene is TRBD1 (5 bases). The V gene lost 5 bases and the J gene lost 3 bases, with 24 bases spanning the gap. This CDR3 is 17 amino acids long. Germline assignment: CDR1 DFQATT and CDR2 SNEGSKA (reference sequence).

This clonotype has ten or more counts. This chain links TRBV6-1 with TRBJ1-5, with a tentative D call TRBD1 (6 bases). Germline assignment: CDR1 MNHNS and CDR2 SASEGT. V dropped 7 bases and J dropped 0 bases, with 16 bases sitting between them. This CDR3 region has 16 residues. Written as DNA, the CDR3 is TGTGCCAGCAACCTTGGACAGACATATAGCAATCAGCCCCAGCATTTT. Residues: CASNLGQTYSNQPQHF.

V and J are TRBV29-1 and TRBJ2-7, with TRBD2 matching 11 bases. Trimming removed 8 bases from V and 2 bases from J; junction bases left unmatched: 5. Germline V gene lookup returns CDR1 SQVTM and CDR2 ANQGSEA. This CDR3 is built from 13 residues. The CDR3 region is CSTLTSGTYEQYF. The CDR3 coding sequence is TGCAGCACTTTGACTAGCGGGACCTACGAGCAGTACTTC.

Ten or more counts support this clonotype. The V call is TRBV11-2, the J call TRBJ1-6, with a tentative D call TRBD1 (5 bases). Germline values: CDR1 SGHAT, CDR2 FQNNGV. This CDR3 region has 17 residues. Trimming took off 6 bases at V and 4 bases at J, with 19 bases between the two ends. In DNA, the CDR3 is TGTGCCAGCAGACGGAGTGGCAGGGCCATGTATAATTCACCCCTCCACTTT. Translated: CASRRSGRAMYNSPLHF.

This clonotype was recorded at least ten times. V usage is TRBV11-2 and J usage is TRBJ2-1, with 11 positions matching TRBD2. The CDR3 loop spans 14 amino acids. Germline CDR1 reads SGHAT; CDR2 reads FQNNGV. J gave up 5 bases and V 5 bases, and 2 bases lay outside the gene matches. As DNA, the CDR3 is TGTGCCAGCAGCCCGACTAGCGGGGACAATGAGCAGTTCTTC. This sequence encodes CASSPTSGDNEQFF.

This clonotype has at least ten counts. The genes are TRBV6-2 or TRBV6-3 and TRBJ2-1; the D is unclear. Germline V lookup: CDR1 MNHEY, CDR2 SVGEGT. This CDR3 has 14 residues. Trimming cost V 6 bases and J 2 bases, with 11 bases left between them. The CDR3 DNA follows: TGTGCCAGCAGGTGGCTGGCGGCCTACAATGAGCAGTTCTTC. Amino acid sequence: CASRWLAAYNEQFF.

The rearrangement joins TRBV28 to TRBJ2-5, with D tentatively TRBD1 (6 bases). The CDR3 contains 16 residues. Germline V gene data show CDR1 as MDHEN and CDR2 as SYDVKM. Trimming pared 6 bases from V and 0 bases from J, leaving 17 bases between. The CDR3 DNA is TGTGCCAGCAGGGACAGTATTAAGGGCCACCAAGAGACCCAGTACTTC. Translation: CASRDSIKGHQETQYF.

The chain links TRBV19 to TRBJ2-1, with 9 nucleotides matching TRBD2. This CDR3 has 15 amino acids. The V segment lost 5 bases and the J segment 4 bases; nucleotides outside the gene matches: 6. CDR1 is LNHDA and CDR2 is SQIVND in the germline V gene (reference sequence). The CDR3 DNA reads TGTGCCAGTAGTGCCGGCGGGAGGGCATACAATGAGCAGTTCTTC. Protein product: CASSAGGRAYNEQFF. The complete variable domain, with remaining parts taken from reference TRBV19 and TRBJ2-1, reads DGGITQSPKYLFRKEGQNVTLSCEQNLNHDAMYWYRQDPGQGLRLIYYSQIVNDFQKGDIAEGYSVSREKKESFPLTVTSAQKNPTAFYLCASSAGGRAYNEQFFGPGTRLTVL.

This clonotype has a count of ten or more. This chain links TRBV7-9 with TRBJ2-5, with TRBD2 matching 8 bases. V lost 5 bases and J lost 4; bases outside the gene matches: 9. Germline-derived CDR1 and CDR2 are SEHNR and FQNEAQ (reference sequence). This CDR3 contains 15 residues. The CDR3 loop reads CASSPRSGEGETQYF. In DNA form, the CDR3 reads TGTGCCAGCAGCCCCCGTAGCGGGGAAGGAGAGACCCAGTACTTC.

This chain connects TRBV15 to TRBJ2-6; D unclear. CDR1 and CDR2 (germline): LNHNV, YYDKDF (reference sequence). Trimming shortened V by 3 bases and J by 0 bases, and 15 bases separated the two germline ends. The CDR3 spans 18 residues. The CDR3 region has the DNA TGTGCCACCAGCAGGAGCAGGATCATTCACTCTGGGGCCAACGTCCTGACTTTC. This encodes CATSRSRIIHSGANVLTF.

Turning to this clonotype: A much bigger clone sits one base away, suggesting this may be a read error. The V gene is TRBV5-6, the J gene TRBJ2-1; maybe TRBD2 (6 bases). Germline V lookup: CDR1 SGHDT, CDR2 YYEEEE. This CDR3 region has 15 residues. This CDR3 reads CACSREAGGYNEQFF. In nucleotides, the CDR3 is TGTGCCTGCAGCCGGGAAGCTGGAGGGTACAATGAGCAGTTCTTC. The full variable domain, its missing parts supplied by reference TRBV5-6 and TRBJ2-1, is DAGVTQSPTHLIKTRGQQVTLRCSPKSGHDTVSWYQQALGQGPQFIFQYYEEEERQRGNFPDRFSGHQFPNYSSELNVNALLLGDSALYLCACSREAGGYNEQFFGPGTRLTVL.

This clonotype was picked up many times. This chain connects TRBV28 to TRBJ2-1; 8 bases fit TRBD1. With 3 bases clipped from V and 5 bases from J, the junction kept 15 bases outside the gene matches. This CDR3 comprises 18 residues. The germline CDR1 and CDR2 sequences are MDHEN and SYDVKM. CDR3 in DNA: TGTGCCAGCAGTTTCCACCGCGACAGGGGACGCCTGGACAATGAGCAGTTCTTC. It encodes CASSFHRDRGRLDNEQFF.

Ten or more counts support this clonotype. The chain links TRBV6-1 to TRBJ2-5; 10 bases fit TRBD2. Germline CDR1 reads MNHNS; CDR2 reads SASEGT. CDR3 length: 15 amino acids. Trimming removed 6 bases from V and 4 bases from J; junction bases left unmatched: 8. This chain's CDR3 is CASSPIAGGGETQYF. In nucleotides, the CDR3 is TGTGCCAGCAGCCCGATAGCGGGGGGCGGAGAGACCCAGTACTTC.

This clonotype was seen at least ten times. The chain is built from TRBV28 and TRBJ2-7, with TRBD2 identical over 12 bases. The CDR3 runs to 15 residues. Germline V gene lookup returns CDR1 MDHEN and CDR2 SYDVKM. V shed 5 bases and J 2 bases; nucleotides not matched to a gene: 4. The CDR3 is CASSRTSGIAYEQYF. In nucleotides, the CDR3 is TGTGCCAGCAGTCGGACTAGCGGGATTGCCTACGAGCAGTACTTC.

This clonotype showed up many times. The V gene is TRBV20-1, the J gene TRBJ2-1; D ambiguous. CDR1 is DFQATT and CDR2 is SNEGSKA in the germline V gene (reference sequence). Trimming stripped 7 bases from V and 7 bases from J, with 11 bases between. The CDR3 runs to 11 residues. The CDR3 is CSVERGNEQFF. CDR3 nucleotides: TGCAGTGTTGAGCGAGGAAATGAGCAGTTCTTC.

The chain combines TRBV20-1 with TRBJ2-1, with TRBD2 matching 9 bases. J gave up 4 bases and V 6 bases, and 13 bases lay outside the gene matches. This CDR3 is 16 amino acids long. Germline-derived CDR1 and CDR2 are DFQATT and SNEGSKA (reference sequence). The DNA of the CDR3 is TGCAGTGCCCCCGGGGTCCTAGCGGGGCCATACAATGAGCAGTTCTTC. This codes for CSAPGVLAGPYNEQFF.

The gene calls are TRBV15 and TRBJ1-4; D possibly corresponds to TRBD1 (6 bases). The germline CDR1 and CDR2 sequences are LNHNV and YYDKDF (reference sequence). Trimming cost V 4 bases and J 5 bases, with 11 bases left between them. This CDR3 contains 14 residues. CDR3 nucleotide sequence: TGTGCCACCAGCATCCGGACAGTAAATGAAAAACTGTTTTTT. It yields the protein CATSIRTVNEKLFF. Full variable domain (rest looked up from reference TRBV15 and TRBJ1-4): DAMVIQNPRYQVTQFGKPVTLSCSQTLNHNVMYWYQQKSSQAPKLLFHYYDKDFNNEADTPDNFQSRRPNTSFCFLDIRSPGLGDTAMYLCATSIRTVNEKLFFGSGTQLSVL.

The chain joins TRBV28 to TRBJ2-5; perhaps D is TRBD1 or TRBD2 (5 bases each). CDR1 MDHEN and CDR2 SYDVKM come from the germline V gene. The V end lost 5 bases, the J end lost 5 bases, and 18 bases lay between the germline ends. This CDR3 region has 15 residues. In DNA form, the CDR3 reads TGTGCCAGCAGTCGGGACCAACAGAGGTACGAGACCCAGTACTTC. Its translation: CASSRDQQRYETQYF. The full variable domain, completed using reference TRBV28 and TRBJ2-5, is DVKVTQSSRYLVKRTGEKVFLECVQDMDHENMFWYRQDPGLGLRLIYFSYDVKMKEKGDIPEGYSVSREKKERFSLILESASTNQTSMYLCASSRDQQRYETQYFGPGTRLLVL.

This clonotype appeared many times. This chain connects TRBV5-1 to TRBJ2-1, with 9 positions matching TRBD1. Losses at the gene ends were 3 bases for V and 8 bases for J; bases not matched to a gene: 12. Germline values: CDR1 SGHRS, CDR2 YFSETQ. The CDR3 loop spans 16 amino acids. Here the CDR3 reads CASSWEDRGPGYEQFF. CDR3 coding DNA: TGCGCCAGCAGCTGGGAGGACAGGGGCCCTGGGTATGAGCAGTTCTTC.

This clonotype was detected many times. CDR3 nucleotides: TGTGCCAGCAGTTTAAGACAGGGGGCAGTGGATACGCAGTATTTT. Its protein is CASSLRQGAVDTQYF. The chain couples TRBV28 to TRBJ2-3, with 10 positions matching TRBD1. Germline V lookup: CDR1 MDHEN, CDR2 SYDVKM. V shed 2 bases and J 6 bases; nucleotides not matched to a gene: 5. CDR3 length: 15 residues.

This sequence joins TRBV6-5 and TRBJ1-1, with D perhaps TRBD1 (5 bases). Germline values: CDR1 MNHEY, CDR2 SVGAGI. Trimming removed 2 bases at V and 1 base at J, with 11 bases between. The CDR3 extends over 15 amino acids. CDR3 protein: CASSYTQGWNTEAFF. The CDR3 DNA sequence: TGTGCCAGCAGTTACACCCAGGGCTGGAACACTGAAGCTTTCTTT.

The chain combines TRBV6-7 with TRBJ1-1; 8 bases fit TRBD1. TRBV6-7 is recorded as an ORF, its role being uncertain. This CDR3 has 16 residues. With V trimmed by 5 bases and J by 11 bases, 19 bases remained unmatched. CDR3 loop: CASSPARGQVKRGAFF. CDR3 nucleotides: TGTGCCAGCAGTCCAGCCAGGGGACAGGTAAAGAGGGGCGCTTTCTTT.

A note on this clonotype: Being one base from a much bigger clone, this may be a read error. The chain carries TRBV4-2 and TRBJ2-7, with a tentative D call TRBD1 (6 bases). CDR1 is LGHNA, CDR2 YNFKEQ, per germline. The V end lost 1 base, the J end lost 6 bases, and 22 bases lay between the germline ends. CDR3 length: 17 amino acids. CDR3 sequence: CASSQVASGTRGREQYF. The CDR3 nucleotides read TGTGCCAGCAGCCAAGTTGCTTCCGGGACAAGGGGCCGCGAGCAGTACTTC.

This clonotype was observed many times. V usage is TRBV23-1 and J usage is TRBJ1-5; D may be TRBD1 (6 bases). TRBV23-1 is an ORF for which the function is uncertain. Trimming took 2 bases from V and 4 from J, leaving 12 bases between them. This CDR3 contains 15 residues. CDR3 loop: CASSQRQAKNQPQHF. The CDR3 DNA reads TGCGCCAGCAGTCAAAGACAGGCGAAAAATCAGCCCCAGCATTTT.

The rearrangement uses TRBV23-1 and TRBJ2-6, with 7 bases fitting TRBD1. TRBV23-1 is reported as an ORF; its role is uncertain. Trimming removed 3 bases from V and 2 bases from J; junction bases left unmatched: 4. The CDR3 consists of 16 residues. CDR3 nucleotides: TGCGCCAGCAGTCAGTCCACAGGGGCTGGGGCCAACGTCCTGACTTTC. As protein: CASSQSTGAGANVLTF.

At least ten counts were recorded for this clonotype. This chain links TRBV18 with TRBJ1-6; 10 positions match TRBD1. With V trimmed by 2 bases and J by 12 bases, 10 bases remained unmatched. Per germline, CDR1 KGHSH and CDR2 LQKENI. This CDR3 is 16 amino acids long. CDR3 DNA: TGTGCCAGCTCACCAGAGACAGGGGGCCCAGGTCGACCCCTCCACTTT. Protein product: CASSPETGGPGRPLHF.

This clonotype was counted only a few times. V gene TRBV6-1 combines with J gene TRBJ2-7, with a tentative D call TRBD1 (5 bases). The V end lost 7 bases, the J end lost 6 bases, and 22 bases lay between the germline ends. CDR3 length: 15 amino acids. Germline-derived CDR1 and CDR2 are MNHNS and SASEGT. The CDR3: CASTGVSHHRGEQYF. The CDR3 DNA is TGTGCCAGCACCGGCGTGAGCCACCATAGGGGCGAGCAGTACTTC.

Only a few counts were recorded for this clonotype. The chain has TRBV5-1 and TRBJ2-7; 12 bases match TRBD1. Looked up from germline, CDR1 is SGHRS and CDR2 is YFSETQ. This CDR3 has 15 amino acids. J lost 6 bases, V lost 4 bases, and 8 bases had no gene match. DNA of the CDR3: TGCGCCAGCAGCCAGGGACAGGGGGCTGTAGGCGAGCAGTACTTC. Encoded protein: CASSQGQGAVGEQYF.